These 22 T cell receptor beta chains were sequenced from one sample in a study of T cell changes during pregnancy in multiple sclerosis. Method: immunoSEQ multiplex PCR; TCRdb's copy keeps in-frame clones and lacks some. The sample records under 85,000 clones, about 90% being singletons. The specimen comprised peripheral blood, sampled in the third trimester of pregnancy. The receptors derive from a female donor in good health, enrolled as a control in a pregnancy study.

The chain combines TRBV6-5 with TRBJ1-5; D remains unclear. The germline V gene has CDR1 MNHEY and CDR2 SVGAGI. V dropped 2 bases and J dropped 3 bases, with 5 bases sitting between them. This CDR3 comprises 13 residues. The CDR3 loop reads CASSYDTNQPQHF. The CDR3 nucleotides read TGTGCCAGCAGTTACGACACCAATCAGCCCCAGCATTTT.

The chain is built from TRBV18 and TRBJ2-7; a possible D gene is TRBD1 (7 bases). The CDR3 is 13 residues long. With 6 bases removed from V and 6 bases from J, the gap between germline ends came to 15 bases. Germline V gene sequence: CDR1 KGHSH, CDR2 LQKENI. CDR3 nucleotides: TGTGCCAGCTCTCCTCAGGGGGGCGGCGAGCAGTACTTC. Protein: CASSPQGGGEQYF.

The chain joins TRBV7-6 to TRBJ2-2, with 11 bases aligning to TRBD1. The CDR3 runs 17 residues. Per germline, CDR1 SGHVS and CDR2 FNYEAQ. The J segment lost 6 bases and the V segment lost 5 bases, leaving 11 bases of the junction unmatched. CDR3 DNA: TGTGCCAGCAGCACCACCGTCCCGGGACAGGGGGCCGGGGAGCTGTTTTTT. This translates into CASSTTVPGQGAGELFF.

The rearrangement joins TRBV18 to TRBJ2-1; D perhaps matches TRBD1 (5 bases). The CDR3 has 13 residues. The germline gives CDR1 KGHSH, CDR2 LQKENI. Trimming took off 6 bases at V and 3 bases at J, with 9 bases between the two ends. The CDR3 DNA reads TGTGCCAGCTCGCCAGACAGCTACAATGAGCAGTTCTTC. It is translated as CASSPDSYNEQFF.

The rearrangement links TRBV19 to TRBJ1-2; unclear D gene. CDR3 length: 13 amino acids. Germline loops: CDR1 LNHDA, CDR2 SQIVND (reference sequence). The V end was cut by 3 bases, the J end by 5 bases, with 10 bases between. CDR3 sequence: CASSIREEYGYTF. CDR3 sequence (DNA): TGTGCCAGTAGTATCCGGGAAGAATATGGCTACACCTTC.

The CDR3 loop is CASSQDTTYNEQFF. The CDR3 bases are TGTGCCAGCAGCCAGGATACTACCTACAATGAGCAGTTCTTC. The chain carries TRBV4-2 and TRBJ2-1; D is unclear. V was trimmed by 3 bases and J by 2 bases, leaving 8 bases between them. From germline, CDR1 is LGHNA and CDR2 YNFKEQ. There are 14 residues in the CDR3.

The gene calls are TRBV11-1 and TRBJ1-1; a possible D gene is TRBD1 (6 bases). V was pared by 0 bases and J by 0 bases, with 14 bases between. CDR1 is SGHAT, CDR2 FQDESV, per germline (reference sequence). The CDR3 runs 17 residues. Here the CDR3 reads CASSLAGASGLNTEAFF. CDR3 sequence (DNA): TGTGCCAGCAGCTTAGCGGGGGCCTCAGGATTGAACACTGAAGCTTTCTTT.

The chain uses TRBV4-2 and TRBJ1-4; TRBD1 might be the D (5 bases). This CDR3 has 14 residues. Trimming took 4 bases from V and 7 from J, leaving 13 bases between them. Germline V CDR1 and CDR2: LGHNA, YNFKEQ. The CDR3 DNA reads TGTGCCAGCAGCCTCGGGGGGATCGGTGAAAAACTGTTTTTT. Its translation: CASSLGGIGEKLFF.

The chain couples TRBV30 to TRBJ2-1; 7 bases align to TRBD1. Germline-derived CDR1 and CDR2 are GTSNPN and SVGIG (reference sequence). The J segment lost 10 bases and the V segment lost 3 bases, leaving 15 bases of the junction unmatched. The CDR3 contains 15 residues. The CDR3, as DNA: TGTGCCTGGAGGCGTACAGGGGCCCCAAAAGGAGAGCAGTTCTTC. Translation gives CAWRRTGAPKGEQFF.

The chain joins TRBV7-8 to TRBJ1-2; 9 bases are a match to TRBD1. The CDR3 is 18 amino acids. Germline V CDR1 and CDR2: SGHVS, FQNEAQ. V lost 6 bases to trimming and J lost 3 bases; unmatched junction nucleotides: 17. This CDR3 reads CASSPYRDRVGRDYGYTF. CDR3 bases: TGTGCCAGCAGTCCCTACCGGGACAGGGTCGGTAGGGACTATGGCTACACCTTC.

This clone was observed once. CDR3 bases: TGTGCCAGCAGCTGGGGAGGGTATCAGCCCCAGCATTTT. Translated: CASSWGGYQPQHF. The rearrangement joins TRBV7-9 to TRBJ1-5; D unclear. Germline CDR1 and CDR2: SEHNR and FQNEAQ (reference sequence). The CDR3 covers 13 residues. Trimming shortened V by 4 bases and J by 5 bases, and 9 bases separated the two germline ends.

This CDR3 reads CASSSGQGWTNEQFF. CDR3 in DNA: TGTGCCAGCAGCTCCGGACAGGGGTGGACGAATGAGCAGTTCTTC. The V call is TRBV7-9, the J call TRBJ2-1; 9 bases align to TRBD1. This CDR3 is built from 15 residues. Germline V gives CDR1 SEHNR, CDR2 FQNEAQ (reference sequence). V was clipped by 4 bases and J by 7 bases; unmatched bases: 8.

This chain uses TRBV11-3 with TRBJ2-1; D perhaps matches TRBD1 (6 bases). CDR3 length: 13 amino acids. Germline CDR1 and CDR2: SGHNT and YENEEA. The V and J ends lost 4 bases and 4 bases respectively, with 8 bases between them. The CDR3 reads CASSSQGYNEQFF. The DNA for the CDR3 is TGTGCCAGCAGCTCTCAGGGGTACAATGAGCAGTTCTTC.

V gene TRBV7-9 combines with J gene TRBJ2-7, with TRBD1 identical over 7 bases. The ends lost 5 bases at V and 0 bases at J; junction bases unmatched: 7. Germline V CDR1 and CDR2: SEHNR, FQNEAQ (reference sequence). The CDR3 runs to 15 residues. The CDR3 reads CASSTRDRPSYEQYF. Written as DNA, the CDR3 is TGTGCCAGCAGCACTCGGGACAGACCCTCCTACGAGCAGTACTTC.

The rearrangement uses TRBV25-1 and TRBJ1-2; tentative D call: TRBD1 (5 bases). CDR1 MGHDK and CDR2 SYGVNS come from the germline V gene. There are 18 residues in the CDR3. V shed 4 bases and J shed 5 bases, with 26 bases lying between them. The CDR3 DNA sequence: TGTGCCAGCAGTGGGGATCCGCTACGACAGCCCGGTAAGTATGGCTACACCTTC. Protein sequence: CASSGDPLRQPGKYGYTF.

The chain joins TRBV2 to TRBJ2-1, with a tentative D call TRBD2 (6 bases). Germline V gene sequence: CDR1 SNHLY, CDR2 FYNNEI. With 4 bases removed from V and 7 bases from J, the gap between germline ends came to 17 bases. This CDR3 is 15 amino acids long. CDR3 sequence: CASSVGTPSANEQFF. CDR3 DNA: TGTGCCAGCAGTGTGGGGACTCCCAGCGCAAATGAGCAGTTCTTC.

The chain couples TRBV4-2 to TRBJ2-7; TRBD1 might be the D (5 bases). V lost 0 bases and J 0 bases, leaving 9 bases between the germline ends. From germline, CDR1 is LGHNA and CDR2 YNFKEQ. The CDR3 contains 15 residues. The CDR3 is CASSQDLQGSYEQYF. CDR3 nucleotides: TGTGCCAGCAGCCAAGATCTGCAGGGCTCCTACGAGCAGTACTTC.

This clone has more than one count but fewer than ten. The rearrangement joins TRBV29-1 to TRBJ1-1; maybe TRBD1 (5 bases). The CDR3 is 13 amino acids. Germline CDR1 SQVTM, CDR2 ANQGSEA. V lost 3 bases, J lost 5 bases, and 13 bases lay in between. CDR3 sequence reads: CSVDKEKGTEAFF. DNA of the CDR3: TGCAGCGTTGATAAGGAGAAGGGGACTGAAGCTTTCTTT.

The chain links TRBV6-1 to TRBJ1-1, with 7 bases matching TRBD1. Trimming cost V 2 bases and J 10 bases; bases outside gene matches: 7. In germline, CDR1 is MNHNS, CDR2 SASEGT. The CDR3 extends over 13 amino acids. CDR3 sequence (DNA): TGTGCCAGCAGTGAAAGCCGGGCAGGGGGAGCTTTCTTT. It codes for CASSESRAGGAFF.

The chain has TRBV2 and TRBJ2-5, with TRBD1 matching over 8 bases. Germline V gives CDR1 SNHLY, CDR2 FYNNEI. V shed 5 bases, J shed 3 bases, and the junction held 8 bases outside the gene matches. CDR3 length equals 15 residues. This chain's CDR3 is CASSPPGQVEETQYF. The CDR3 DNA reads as TGTGCCAGCAGTCCCCCGGGACAGGTAGAAGAGACCCAGTACTTC.

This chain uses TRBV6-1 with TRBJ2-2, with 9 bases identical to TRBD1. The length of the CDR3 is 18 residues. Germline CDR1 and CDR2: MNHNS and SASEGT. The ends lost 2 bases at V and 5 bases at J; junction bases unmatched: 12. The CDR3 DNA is TGTGCCAGCAGTGAACGTGGGGACAGGGTTTTATGGACCGGGGAGCTGTTTTTT. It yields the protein CASSERGDRVLWTGELFF.

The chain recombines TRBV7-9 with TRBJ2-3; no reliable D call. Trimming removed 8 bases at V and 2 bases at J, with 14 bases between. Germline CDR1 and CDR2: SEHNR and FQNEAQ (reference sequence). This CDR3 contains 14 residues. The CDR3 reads CASLDGSATDTQYF. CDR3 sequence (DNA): TGTGCCAGCCTCGATGGCTCTGCCACAGATACGCAGTATTTT.